The clone carrying this TCR beta chain was observed at least ten times. The antigen is unknown. Fresh 10 ml peripheral blood yielded PBMCs. This CDR3 contains 14 residues. Germline V CDR1 and CDR2: SNHLY, FYNNEI. Trimming stripped 8 bases from V and 1 base from J, with 11 bases between. The data derive from a study of T cells in Graves' hyperthyroidism and ophthalmopathy. General study results and limits: Blood held most thyroid clonotypes expanded above 0.001 frequency. With a median lead of roughly 6.2 months before onset, the model predicted ophthalmopathy. Researchers report that a 13 V-J model separated ophthalmopathy from stable hyperthyroidism.

Regions amplified from RNA transcripts were the TCR beta CDR3 regions. The HTBI primer set served for first-round RT-PCR of the TCR CDR3. Via MiXCR, TCRdb re-called the multiplex PCR reads, giving one row per CDR3 protein. The data hold fewer than 350,000 distinct CDR3 sequences, with approximately 14% observed a single time. The sequenced sample consisted of blood. The J gene is TRBJ2-2, the V gene TRBV2; tentative D call: TRBD1 (6 bases). This TCR was sampled from a middle-aged woman with Graves' hyperthyroidism. The CDR3 loop reads CASLRQVNTGELFF. The DNA of the CDR3 is TGTGCCAGCCTTAGACAGGTGAACACCGGGGAGCTGTTTTTT.